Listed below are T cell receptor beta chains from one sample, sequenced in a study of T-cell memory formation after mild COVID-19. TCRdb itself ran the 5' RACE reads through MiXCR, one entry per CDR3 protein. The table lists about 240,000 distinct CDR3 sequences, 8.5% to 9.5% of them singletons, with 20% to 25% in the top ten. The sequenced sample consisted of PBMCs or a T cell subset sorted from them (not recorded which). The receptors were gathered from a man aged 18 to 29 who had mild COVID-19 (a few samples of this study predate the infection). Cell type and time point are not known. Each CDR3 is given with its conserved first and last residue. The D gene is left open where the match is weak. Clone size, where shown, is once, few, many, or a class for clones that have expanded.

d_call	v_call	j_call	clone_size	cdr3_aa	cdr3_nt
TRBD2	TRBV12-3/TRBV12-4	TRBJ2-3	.	CASTRLAGVHLTDTQYF	TGTGCCAGCACCCGACTAGCGGGGGTCCATCTCACAGATACGCAGTATTTT
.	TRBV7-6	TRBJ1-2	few	CASAPGPGSYGYTF	TGTGCCAGCGCCCCGGGACCCGGCAGCTATGGCTACACCTTC
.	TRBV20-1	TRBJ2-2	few	CSARPGGSGELFF	TGCAGTGCTAGGCCTGGGGGCTCCGGGGAGCTGTTTTTT
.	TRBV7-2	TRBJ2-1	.	CASSLVGGPLFF	TGTGCCAGCAGCTTAGTCGGGGGGCCTCTTTTCTTC
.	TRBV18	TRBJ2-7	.	CASSPRSTYEQYF	TGTGCCAGCTCACCGAGGTCCACCTACGAGCAGTACTTC
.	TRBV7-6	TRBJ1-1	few	CASSKTPNTEAFF	TGTGCCAGCAGCAAGACACCGAACACTGAAGCTTTCTTT
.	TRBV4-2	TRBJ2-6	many	CASSQEIRSGANVLTF	TGTGCCAGCAGCCAAGAGATCCGCTCTGGGGCCAACGTCCTGACTTTC
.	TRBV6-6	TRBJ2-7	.	CASSNRDESSYEQYF	TGTGCCAGCTCTAACCGGGACGAGAGCTCCTACGAGCAGTACTTC
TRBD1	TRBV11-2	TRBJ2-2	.	CASSKPGQGQTGELFF	TGTGCCAGCAGCAAACCGGGACAGGGTCAAACCGGGGAGCTGTTTTTT
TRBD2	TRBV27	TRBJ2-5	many	CASSHRGGVSVTQYF	TGTGCCAGCAGCCACCGGGGGGGCGTTTCGGTGACCCAGTACTTC
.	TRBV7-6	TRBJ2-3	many	CASIGAGTDTQYF	TGTGCCAGCATCGGGGCCGGCACAGATACGCAGTATTTT
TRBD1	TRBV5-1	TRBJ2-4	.	CASSPGTGGNIQYF	TGCGCCAGCAGCCCCGGGACAGGAGGGAACATTCAGTACTTC
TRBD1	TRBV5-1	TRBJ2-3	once	CASSLDPGQAPTDTQYF	TGCGCCAGCAGCTTGGACCCTGGACAGGCCCCCACAGATACGCAGTATTTT
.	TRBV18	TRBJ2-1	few	CASSPGNNEQFF	TGTGCCAGCTCACCAGGCAACAATGAGCAGTTCTTC
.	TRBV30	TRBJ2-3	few	CAWSVRGEDTQYF	TGTGCCTGGAGTGTACGGGGAGAAGATACGCAGTATTTT
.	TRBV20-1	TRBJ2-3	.	CSASARGGDTQYF	TGCAGTGCCTCGGCAAGAGGCGGGGATACGCAGTATTTT
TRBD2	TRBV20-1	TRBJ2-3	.	CSAKRGGASGTQYF	TGCAGTGCTAAGCGCGGGGGGGCCTCTGGTACGCAGTATTTT
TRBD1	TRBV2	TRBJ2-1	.	CARRDRSSYNEQFF	TGTGCCCGGCGGGACAGGAGCTCCTACAATGAGCAGTTCTTC
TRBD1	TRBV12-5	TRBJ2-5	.	CASGVGTGAPEETQYF	TGTGCTAGTGGCGTGGGGACAGGGGCTCCGGAAGAGACCCAGTACTTC
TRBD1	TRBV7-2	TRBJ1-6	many	CASSGQGNSPLHF	TGTGCCAGCAGCGGACAGGGGAATTCACCCCTCCACTTT
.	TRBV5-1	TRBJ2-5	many	CASGGGAQETQYF	TGCGCCAGCGGCGGGGGCGCCCAAGAGACCCAGTACTTC
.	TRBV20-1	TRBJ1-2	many	CSARDRGGTVGYTF	TGCAGTGCTAGAGATAGGGGGGGGACCGTTGGCTACACCTTC
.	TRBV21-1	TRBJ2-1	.	CASSKKDGYLREQFF	TGTGCCAGCAGCAAAAAGGATGGATATTTGAGGGAGCAGTTCTTC
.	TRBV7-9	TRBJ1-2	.	CASSGEGYTF	TGTGCCAGCAGCGGGGAAGGCTACACCTTC
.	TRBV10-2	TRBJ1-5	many	CASSESVFQPQHF	TGCGCCAGCAGTGAGTCCGTTTTTCAGCCCCAGCATTTT
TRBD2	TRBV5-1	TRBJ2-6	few	CASESGGSSGANVLTF	TGCGCCAGCGAAAGCGGGGGCTCCTCTGGGGCCAACGTCCTGACTTTC
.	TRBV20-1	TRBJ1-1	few	CSALQGSTEAFF	TGCAGTGCGCTTCAGGGGAGCACTGAAGCTTTCTTT
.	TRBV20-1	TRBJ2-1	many	CSARGGKGNEQFF	TGCAGTGCTAGAGGGGGAAAGGGAAATGAGCAGTTCTTC
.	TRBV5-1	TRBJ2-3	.	CASSLSRGADTQYF	TGCGCCAGCAGCTTGAGTCGAGGGGCAGATACGCAGTATTTT